These 16 T cell receptor beta chains share one sample of origin, sequenced in a study of T cell repertoires in cytomegalovirus infection. Antigens of these TCRs are unknown. One entry per CDR3 protein, called by TCRdb with MiXCR from the reads. The sample lists roughly 920,000 distinct CDR3 sequences, roughly 30% seen once, with more than 13% in the top ten. The material sequenced was cultured CD8+ T cells from PBMCs, taken from culture after CMV antigen stimulation. The receptors derive from a human donor in good health (CMV status not recorded). Some clones in this sample may be carry-over from other donors' samples.

This clonotype was counted between two and nine times. The chain couples TRBV20-1 to TRBJ1-1; the D is unclear. Trimming took 6 bases from V and 0 from J, leaving 11 bases between them. CDR1 and CDR2 (germline): DFQATT, SNEGSKA (reference sequence). CDR3 length: 13 amino acids. CDR3 loop: CSARATMNTEAFF. CDR3 in DNA: TGCAGTGCGAGGGCGACGATGAACACTGAAGCTTTCTTT.

This clonotype was counted only a few times. The CDR3 loop is CASSQDQGFMGEKLFF. The CDR3 DNA follows: TGCGCCAGCAGCCAAGACCAGGGTTTCATGGGGGAAAAACTGTTTTTT. The chain uses TRBV4-3 and TRBJ1-4, with a weak D call TRBD1 (5 bases). The V and J ends lost 0 bases and 8 bases respectively, with 16 bases between them. Per germline, CDR1 LGHNA and CDR2 YSLEER. This CDR3 has 16 residues.

The chain links TRBV15 to TRBJ1-5; possible D gene TRBD1, 6 bases. The germline V gene has CDR1 LNHNV and CDR2 YYDKDF (reference sequence). Trimming left V 4 bases short and J 5 bases short, with 15 bases between. The CDR3 is 15 amino acids. CDR3 in DNA: TGTGCCACCAGCACATGGGGGGGCTCGGATCAGCCCCAGCATTTT. Its protein product is CATSTWGGSDQPQHF.

This sequence joins TRBV4-2 and TRBJ1-2; TRBD1 agrees at 11 bases. This CDR3 is 15 amino acids long. Germline trimming cut 4 bases from V and 4 bases from J; bases unmatched to any gene: 5. Germline V lookup: CDR1 LGHNA, CDR2 YNFKEQ. CDR3 residues: CASSPGQGDFYGYTF. The CDR3 bases are TGTGCCAGCAGCCCGGGACAGGGGGACTTCTATGGCTACACCTTC.

This clonotype was picked up one time. J is TRBJ2-7 and V is TRBV5-6; D is uncertain. The CDR3 runs to 14 residues. Germline V lookup: CDR1 SGHDT, CDR2 YYEEEE. Trimming stripped 4 bases from V and 0 bases from J, with 11 bases between. CDR3: CASSGSGPSYEQYF. The CDR3 DNA reads TGTGCCAGCAGCGGTTCAGGACCCTCCTACGAGCAGTACTTC.

This clonotype has more than one count but fewer than ten. The chain links TRBV23-1 to TRBJ2-7; D is unresolved. TRBV23-1 is filed as an ORF, its function uncertain. The CDR3 is 20 amino acids. V lost 4 bases and J lost 3, with 31 bases in between. In nucleotides, the CDR3 is TGCGCCAGCAGTCTCGTGACAAGGGCAAAATTTAGAGTTGGCGGCTACGAGCAGTACGTC. Residues: CASSLVTRAKFRVGGYEQYV.

This clonotype showed up just a few times. The J gene is TRBJ2-3, the V gene TRBV6-6; D may be TRBD2 (5 bases). From germline, CDR1 is MNHNY and CDR2 SVGAGI (reference sequence). With 5 bases removed from V and 4 bases from J, the gap between germline ends came to 16 bases. This CDR3 contains 15 residues. The CDR3 region is CASSHEGHWPDTQYF. The CDR3 DNA follows: TGTGCCAGCAGTCACGAGGGTCATTGGCCAGATACGCAGTATTTT.

The rearrangement joins TRBV14 to TRBJ2-1; D uncertain. The germline CDR1 and CDR2 sequences are SGHDN and FVKESK. CDR3 length equals 11 residues. V lost 1 base, J lost 9 bases, and 4 bases lay in between. CDR3 sequence (DNA): TGTGCCAGCAGCCAAGTCTCTGAGCAGTTCTTC. Protein sequence: CASSQVSEQFF.

This chain uses TRBV18 with TRBJ2-1; D not resolved. Trimming stripped 2 bases from V and 0 bases from J, with 11 bases between. In germline, CDR1 is KGHSH, CDR2 LQKENI. This CDR3 comprises 16 residues. The CDR3 region has the DNA TGTGCCAGCTCACCATTAGTTATAAGCTCCTACAATGAGCAGTTCTTC. Translation: CASSPLVISSYNEQFF.

The chain couples TRBV6-5 to TRBJ2-7; TRBD1 aligns across 12 bases. CDR3 length: 16 amino acids. Germline CDR1 is MNHEY and CDR2 is SVGAGI. The V segment lost 0 bases and the J segment 5 bases; nucleotides outside the gene matches: 5. CDR3 in DNA: TGTGCCAGCAGTTACTCCACCGGGACAGGGGGCGACGAGCAGTACGTC. This sequence encodes CASSYSTGTGGDEQYV.

This clonotype was counted only a few times. The chain carries TRBV7-9 and TRBJ2-2; tentative D call: TRBD1 (6 bases). The CDR3 is 13 residues long. Deletions cut 9 bases from V and 0 bases from J, with 8 bases between. The germline V gene encodes CDR1 SEHNR and CDR2 FQNEAQ (reference sequence). The CDR3 DNA reads as TGTGCCAGGGACAGCGCGAACACCGGGGAGCTGTTTTTT. As protein: CARDSANTGELFF.

This clonotype was observed a handful of times. V and J are TRBV4-2 and TRBJ1-5, with a tentative D call TRBD1 (5 bases). This CDR3 is built from 15 residues. V gave up 0 bases and J gave up 4 bases, with 10 bases separating them. Germline V CDR1 and CDR2: LGHNA, YNFKEQ. The CDR3 DNA follows: TGTGCCAGCAGCCAAGATAGGACAAGGAATCAGCCCCAGCATTTT. Translating it yields CASSQDRTRNQPQHF.

The chain is built from TRBV10-3 and TRBJ1-1; TRBD1 might be the D (6 bases). Trimming pared 3 bases from V and 6 bases from J, leaving 14 bases between. CDR3 length: 14 residues. Germline V gives CDR1 ENHRY, CDR2 SYGVKD. CDR3 coding DNA: TGTGCCATCAGTGACCTAGAGGACAGCGCTGAAGCTTTCTTT. Translation: CAISDLEDSAEAFF.

As concerns this clonotype: This may stem from a read error, because a much larger clone lies one nucleotide away. V is TRBV27 and J is TRBJ1-2; 10 bases are a match to TRBD1. The germline gives CDR1 MNHEY, CDR2 SMNVEV (reference sequence). V shed 0 bases, J shed 8 bases, and the junction held 6 bases outside the gene matches. The CDR3 has 15 amino acids. CDR3 sequence reads: CASSLSGTGVLGYTF. The CDR3 nucleotides read TGTGCCAGCAGTTTATCAGGGACAGGGGTGCTGGGCTACACCTTC.

The chain is built from TRBV10-2 and TRBJ2-1, with 9 bases lining up with TRBD2. The trim removed 7 bases at V and 4 bases at J, leaving 5 bases unmatched. The CDR3 has 14 amino acids. Germline V lookup: CDR1 WSHSY, CDR2 SAAADI. The DNA of the CDR3 is TGCGCCAGCAAGGCGGGGGGGCCTTACAATGAGCAGTTCTTC. It is translated as CASKAGGPYNEQFF.

This clonotype came up many times. The chain couples TRBV7-8 to TRBJ2-1; D is uncertain. The V gene's germline CDR1 is SGHVS and CDR2 FQNEAQ. The CDR3 runs 12 residues. Trimming removed 0 bases at V and 8 bases at J, with 5 bases between. CDR3 nucleotide sequence: TGTGCCAGCAGCTTAGCCGGACATGAGCAGTTCTTC. Translating it yields CASSLAGHEQFF.